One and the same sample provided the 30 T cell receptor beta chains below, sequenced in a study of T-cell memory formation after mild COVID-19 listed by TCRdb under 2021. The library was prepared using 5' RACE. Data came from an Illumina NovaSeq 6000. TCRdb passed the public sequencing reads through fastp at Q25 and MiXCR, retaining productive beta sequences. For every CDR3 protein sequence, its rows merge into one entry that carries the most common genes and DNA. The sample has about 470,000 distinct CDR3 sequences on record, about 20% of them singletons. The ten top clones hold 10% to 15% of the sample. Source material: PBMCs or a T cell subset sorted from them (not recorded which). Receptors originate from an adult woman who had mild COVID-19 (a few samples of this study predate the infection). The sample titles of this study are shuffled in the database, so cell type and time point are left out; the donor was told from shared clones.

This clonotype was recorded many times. Here the CDR3 reads CASSLQGAYEQYF. In DNA form, the CDR3 reads TGTGCCAGCAGCTTACAGGGGGCCTACGAGCAGTACTTC. The chain is built from TRBV7-2 and TRBJ2-7, with 7 positions matching TRBD1. The length of the CDR3 is 13 residues. Germline V lookup: CDR1 SGHTA, CDR2 FQGNSA. The J segment lost 2 bases and the V segment lost 2 bases, leaving 0 bases of the junction unmatched.

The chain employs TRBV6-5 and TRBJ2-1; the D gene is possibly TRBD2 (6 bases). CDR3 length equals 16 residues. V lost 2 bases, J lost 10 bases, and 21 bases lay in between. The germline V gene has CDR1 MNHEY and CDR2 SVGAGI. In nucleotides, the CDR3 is TGTGCCAGCAGTTACGCCGTATGGGACTCCGCAGGAGAGCAGTTCTTC. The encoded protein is CASSYAVWDSAGEQFF.

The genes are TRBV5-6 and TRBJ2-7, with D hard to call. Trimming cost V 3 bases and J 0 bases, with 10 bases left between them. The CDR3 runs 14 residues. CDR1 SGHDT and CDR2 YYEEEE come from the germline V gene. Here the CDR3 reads CASSSILSSYEQYF. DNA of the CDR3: TGTGCCAGCAGCTCAATTTTAAGCTCCTACGAGCAGTACTTC.

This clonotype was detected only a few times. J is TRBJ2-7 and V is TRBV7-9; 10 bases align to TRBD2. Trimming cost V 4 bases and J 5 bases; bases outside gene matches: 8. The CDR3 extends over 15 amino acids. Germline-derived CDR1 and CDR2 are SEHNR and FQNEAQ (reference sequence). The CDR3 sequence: CASSSQSSGSDEQYF. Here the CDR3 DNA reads TGTGCCAGCAGCTCCCAGTCTAGCGGGAGTGACGAGCAGTACTTC.

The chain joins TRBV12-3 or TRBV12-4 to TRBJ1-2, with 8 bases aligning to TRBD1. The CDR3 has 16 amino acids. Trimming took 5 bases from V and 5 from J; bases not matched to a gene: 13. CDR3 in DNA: TGTGCCAGCAGTGGGTCCGCAGGGGGCCGTGCGTATGGCTACACCTTC. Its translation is CASSGSAGGRAYGYTF.

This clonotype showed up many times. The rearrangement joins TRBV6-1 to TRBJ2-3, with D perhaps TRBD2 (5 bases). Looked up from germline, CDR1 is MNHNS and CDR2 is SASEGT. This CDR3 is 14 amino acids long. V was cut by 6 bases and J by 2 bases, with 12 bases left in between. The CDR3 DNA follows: TGTGCCAGCAGCGGGATTACGTTCACAGATACGCAGTATTTT. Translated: CASSGITFTDTQYF.

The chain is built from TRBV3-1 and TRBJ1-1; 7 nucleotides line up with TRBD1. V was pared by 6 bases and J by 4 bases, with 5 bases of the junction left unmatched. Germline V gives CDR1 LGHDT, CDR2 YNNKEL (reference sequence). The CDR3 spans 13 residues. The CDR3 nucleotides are TGTGCCAGCAGTGTAGACAGGGCCACTGAAGCTTTCTTT. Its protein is CASSVDRATEAFF.

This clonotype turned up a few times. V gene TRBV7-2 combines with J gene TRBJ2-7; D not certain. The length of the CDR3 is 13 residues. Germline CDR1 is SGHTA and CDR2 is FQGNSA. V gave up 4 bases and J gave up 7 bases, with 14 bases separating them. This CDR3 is CASSSGGMREQYF. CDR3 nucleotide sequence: TGTGCCAGCAGCTCCGGTGGAATGAGGGAGCAGTACTTC.

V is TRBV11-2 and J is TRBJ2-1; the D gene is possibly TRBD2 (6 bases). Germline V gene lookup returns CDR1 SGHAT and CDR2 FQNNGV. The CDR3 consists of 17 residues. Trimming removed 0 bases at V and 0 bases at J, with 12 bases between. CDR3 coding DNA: TGTGCCAGCAGCTTAGATCGCGCGGGGCGCTCCTACAATGAGCAGTTCTTC. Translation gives CASSLDRAGRSYNEQFF. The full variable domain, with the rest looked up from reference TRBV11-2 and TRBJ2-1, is EAGVAQSPRYKIIEKRQSVAFWCNPISGHATLYWYQQILGQGPKLLIQFQNNGVVDDSQLPKDRFSAERLKGVDSTLKIQPAKLEDSAVYLCASSLDRAGRSYNEQFFGPGTRLTVL.

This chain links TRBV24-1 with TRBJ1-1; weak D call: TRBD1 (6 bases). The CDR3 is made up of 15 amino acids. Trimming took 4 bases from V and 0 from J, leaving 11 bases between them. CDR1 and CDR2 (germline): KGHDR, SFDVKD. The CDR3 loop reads CATSDNRDMNTEAFF. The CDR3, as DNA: TGTGCCACCAGTGACAACAGGGATATGAACACTGAAGCTTTCTTT.

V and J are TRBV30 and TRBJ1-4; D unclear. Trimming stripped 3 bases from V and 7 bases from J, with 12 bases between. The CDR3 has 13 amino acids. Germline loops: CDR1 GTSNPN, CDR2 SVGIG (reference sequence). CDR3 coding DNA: TGTGCCTGGAGCGAACACAGAGCTGAAAAACTGTTTTTT. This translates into CAWSEHRAEKLFF.

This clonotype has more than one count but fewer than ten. In DNA form, the CDR3 reads TGCAGTGCTCATAGACCTAGCGGGAGGGCTATCGACGAGCAGTACTTC. Translating it yields CSAHRPSGRAIDEQYF. This chain uses TRBV20-1 with TRBJ2-7; 12 bases align to TRBD2. Losses at the gene ends were 5 bases for V and 5 bases for J; bases not matched to a gene: 13. CDR1 and CDR2 (germline): DFQATT, SNEGSKA (reference sequence). The CDR3 is 16 residues long.

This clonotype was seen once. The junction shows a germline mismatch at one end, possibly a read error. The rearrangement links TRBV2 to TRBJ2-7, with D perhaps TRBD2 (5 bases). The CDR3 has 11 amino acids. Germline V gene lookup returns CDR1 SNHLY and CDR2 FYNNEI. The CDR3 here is CAGSGSYEQYF. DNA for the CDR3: TGTGCCGGCAGCGGCAGCTACGAGCAGTACTTC. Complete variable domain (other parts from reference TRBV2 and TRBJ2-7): EPEVTQTPSHQVTQMGQEVILRCVPISNHLYFYWYRQILGQKVEFLVSFYNNEISEKSEIFDDQFSVERPDGSNFTLKIRSTKLEDSAMYFCAGSGSYEQYFGPGTRLTVT.

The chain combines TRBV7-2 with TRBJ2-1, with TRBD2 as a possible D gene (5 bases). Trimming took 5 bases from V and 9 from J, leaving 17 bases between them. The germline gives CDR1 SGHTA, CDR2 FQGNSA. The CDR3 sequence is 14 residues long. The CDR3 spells CASSPQRPRGEQFF. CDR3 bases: TGTGCCAGCAGCCCACAGCGTCCCCGGGGTGAGCAGTTCTTC.

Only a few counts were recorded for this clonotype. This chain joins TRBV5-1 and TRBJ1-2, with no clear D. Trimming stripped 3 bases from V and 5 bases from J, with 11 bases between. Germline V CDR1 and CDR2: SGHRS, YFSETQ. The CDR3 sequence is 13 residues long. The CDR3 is CASSSAGGYGYTF. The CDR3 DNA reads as TGCGCCAGCAGCTCGGCAGGAGGGTATGGCTACACCTTC. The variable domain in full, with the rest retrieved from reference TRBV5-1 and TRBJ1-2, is KAGVTQTPRYLIKTRGQQVTLSCSPISGHRSVSWYQQTPGQGLQFLFEYFSETQRNKGNFPGRFSGRQFSNSRSEMNVSTLELGDSALYLCASSSAGGYGYTFGSGTRLTVV.

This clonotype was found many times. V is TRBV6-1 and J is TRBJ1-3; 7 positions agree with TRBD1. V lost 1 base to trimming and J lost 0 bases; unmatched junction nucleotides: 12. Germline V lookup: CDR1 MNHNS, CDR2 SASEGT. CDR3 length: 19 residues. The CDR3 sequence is CASSEGLGDRATSGNTIYF. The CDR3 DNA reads TGTGCCAGCAGTGAAGGATTGGGAGACAGGGCTACCTCTGGAAACACCATATATTTT.

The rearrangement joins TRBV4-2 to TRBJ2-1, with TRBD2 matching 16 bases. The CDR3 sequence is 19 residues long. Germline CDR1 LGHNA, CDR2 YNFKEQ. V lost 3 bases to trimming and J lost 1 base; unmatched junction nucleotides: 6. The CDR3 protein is CASSQRGLAGGPSYNEQFF. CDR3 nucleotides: TGTGCCAGCAGCCAGAGGGGACTAGCGGGAGGGCCGTCCTACAATGAGCAGTTCTTC.

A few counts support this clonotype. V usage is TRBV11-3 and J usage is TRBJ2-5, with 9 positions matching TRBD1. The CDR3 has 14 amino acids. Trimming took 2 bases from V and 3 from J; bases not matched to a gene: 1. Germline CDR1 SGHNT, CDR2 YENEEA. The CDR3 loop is CASSLRTGEETQYF. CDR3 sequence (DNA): TGTGCCAGCAGCTTACGGACAGGGGAAGAGACCCAGTACTTC. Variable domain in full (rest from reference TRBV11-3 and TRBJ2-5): EAGVVQSPRYKIIEKKQPVAFWCNPISGHNTLYWYLQNLGQGPELLIRYENEEAVDDSQLPKDRFSAERLKGVDSTLKIQPAELGDSAVYLCASSLRTGEETQYFGPGTRLLVL.

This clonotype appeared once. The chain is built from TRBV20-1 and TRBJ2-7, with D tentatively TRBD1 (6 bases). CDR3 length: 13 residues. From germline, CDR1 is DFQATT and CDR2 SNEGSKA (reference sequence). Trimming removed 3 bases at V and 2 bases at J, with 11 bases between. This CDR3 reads CSASARGPYEQYF. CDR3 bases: TGCAGTGCTAGCGCCAGGGGACCCTACGAGCAGTACTTC.

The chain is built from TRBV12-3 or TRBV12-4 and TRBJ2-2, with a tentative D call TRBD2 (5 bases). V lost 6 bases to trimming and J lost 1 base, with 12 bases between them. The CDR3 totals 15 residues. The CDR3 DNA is TGTGCCAGCAGCTCTTTCGGACTGAACACCGGGGAGCTGTTTTTT. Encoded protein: CASSSFGLNTGELFF.

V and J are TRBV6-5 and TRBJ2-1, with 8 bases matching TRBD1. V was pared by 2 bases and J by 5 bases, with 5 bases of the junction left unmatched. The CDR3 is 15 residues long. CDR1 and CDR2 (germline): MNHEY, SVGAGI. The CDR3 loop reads CASSYDRGRNNEQFF. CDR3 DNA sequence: TGTGCCAGCAGTTACGACAGGGGCCGGAACAATGAGCAGTTCTTC.

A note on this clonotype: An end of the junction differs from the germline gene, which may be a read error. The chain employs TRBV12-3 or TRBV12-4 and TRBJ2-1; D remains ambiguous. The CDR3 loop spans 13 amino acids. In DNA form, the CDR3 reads TGTGCCAGCAGTGTAGCTCCATGGAGTAAGCAGTTCTTC. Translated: CASSVAPWSKQFF.

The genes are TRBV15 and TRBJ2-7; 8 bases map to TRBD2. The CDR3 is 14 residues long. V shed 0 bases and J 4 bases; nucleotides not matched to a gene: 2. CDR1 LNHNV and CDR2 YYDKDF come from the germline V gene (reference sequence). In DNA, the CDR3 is TGTGCCACCAGCAGAGAAACTAGCGGTTACGAGCAGTACTTC. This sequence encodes CATSRETSGYEQYF.

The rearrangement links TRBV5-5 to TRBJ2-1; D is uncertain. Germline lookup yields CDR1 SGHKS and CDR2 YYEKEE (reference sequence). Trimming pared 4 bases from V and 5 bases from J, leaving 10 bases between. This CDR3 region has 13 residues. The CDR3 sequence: CASSRYQNNEQFF. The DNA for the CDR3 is TGTGCCAGCAGCCGGTACCAGAACAATGAGCAGTTCTTC.

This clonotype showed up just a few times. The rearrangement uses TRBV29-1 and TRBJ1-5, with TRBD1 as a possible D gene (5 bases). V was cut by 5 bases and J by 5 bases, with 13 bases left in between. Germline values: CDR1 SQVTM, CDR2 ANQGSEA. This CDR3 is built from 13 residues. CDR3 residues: CSVTQTVDQPQHF. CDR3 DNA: TGCAGCGTTACCCAGACAGTCGATCAGCCCCAGCATTTT.

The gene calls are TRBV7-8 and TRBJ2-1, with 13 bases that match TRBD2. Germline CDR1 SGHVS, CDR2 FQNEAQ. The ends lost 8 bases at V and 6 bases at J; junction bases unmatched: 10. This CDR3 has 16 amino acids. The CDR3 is CASGSSGTSGVNEQFF. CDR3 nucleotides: TGTGCCAGCGGATCTTCCGGGACTAGCGGGGTCAATGAGCAGTTCTTC.

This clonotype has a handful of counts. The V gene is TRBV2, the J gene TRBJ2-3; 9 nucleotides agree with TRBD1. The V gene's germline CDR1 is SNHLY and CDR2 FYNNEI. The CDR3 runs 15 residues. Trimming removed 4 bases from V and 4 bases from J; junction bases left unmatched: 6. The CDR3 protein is CASSAGTGTADTQYF. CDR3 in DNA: TGTGCCAGCAGTGCCGGGACAGGGACTGCAGATACGCAGTATTTT.

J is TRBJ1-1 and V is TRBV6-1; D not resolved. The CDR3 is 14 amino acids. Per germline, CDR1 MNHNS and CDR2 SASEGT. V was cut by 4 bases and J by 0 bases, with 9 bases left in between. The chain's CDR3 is CASSGTIMNTEAFF. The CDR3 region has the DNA TGTGCCAGCAGTGGAACCATTATGAACACTGAAGCTTTCTTT.

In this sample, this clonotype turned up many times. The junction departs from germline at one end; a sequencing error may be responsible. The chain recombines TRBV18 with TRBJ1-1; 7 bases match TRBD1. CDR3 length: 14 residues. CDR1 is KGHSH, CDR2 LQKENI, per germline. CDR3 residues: CASSPGTANTEAFF. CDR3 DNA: TGCGCCAGCAGCCCGGGGACAGCAAACACTGAAGCTTTCTTT.

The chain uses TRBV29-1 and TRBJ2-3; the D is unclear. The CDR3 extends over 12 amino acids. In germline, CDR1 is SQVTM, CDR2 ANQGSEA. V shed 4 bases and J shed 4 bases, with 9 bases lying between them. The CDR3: CSVGNGPDTQYF. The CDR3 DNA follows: TGCAGCGTTGGGAACGGACCAGATACGCAGTATTTT.